The clone carrying this TCR beta chain was seen repeatedly, ten times or more. The antigen is unknown. The source of the sample is a study of human T cells and chemical hapten exposure. Study findings and constraints: Those TCRs sitting above 1 in 1000 frequency stayed the same with DPC sensitization.

The library attached unique molecular identifiers to individual cDNA molecules. In the source study's methods: The number of TCRs in each sample had a median of approximately 96,000 and spanned about 20,000 to 690,600. Via MiXCR, TCRdb re-called the RACE reads, giving one row per CDR3 protein. TCRdb, rather than the study authors, made the V and J calls. The table includes approximately 44,000 distinct CDR3 sequences, 3.5% to 5% detected once. Germline V CDR1 and CDR2: SQVTM, ANQGSEA. V lost 2 bases and J 3 bases, leaving 14 bases between the germline ends. The CDR3 covers 14 residues. This sample's time point: healthy volunteer bleed at 2 weeks. The authors' total RNA extraction used unfractionated whole blood.

Sequenced input: whole blood. The sequence was collected from a human donor in good health. Some clones in this sample may be carry-over from other donors' samples. This chain joins TRBV29-1 and TRBJ2-7; tentatively, D is TRBD2 (6 bases). CDR3 amino acids: CSVEWPGAVYEQYF. The CDR3 coding sequence is TGCAGCGTTGAATGGCCGGGAGCAGTCTACGAGCAGTACTTC.